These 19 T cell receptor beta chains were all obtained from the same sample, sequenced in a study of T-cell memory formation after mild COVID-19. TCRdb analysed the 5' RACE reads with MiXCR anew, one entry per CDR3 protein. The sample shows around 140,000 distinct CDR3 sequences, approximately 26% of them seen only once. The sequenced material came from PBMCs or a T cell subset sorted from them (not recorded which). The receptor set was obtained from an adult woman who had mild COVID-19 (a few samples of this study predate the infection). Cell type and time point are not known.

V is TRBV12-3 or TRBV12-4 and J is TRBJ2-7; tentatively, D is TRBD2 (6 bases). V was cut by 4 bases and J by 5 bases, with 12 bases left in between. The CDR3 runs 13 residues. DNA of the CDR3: TGTGCCAGCAGTTCGACTAGTAGCAACGAGCAGTACTTC. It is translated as CASSSTSSNEQYF.

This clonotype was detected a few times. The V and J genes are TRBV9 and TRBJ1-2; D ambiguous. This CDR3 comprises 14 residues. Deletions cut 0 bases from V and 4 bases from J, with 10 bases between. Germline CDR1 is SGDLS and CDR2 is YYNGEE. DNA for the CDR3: TGTGCCAGCAGCGTAGCGGTTACAGCCTATGGCTACACCTTC. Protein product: CASSVAVTAYGYTF.

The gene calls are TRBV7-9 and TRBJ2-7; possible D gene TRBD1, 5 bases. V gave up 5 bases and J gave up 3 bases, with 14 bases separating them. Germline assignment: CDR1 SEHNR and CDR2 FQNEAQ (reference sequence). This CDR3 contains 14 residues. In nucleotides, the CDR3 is TGTGCCAGCAGCCCGATGACAGTCTTCTACGAGCAGTACTTC. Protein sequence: CASSPMTVFYEQYF.

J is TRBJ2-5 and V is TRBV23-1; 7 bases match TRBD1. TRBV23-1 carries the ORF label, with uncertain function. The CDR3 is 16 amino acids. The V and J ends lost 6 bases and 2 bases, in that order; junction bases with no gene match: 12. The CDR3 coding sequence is TGCGCCAGCAGCCGACAGGGTAGAAACCATCAAGAGACCCAGTACTTC. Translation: CASSRQGRNHQETQYF.

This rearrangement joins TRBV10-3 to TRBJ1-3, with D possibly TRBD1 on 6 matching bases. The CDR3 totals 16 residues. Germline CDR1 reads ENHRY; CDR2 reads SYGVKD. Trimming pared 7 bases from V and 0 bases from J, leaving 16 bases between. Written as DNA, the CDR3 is TGTGCCATCACCTCGATAACAGGGAGCTCTGGAAACACCATATATTTT. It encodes CAITSITGSSGNTIYF.

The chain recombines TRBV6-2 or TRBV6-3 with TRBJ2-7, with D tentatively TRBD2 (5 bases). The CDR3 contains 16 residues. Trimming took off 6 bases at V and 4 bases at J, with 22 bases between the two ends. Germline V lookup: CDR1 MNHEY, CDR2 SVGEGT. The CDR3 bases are TGTGCCAGCAGCAGTTTCCAACTAGAGGCCTTTTACGAGCAGTACTTC. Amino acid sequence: CASSSFQLEAFYEQYF.

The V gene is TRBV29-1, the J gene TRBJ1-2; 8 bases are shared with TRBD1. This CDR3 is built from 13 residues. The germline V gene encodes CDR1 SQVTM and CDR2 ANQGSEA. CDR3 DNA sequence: TGCAGTGAGGACAGGGTGGACTCCTATGGCTACACCTTC. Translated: CSEDRVDSYGYTF.

The DNA of the CDR3 is TGTGCCACCAGTACAGGGGCCCACGAGCAGTACTTC. It is translated as CATSTGAHEQYF. J is TRBJ2-7 and V is TRBV24-1, with 7 bases fitting TRBD1. CDR1 KGHDR and CDR2 SFDVKD come from the germline V gene. V lost 6 bases to trimming and J lost 5 bases; unmatched junction nucleotides: 3. The CDR3 consists of 12 residues.

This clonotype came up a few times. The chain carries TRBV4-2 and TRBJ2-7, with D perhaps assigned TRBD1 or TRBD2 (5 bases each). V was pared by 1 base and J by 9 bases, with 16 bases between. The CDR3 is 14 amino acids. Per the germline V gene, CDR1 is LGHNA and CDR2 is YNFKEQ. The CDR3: CASSQVLTGGSQYF. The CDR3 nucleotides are TGTGCCAGCAGCCAAGTGTTAACAGGCGGGTCGCAGTACTTC.

The CDR3 region is CASSFGQTDYEQYF. In DNA, the CDR3 is TGTGCCAGCAGCTTCGGTCAGACGGACTACGAGCAGTACTTC. The chain combines TRBV5-6 with TRBJ2-7; D is ambiguous. CDR1 is SGHDT and CDR2 is YYEEEE in the germline V gene. This CDR3 has 14 amino acids. The V end was cut by 2 bases, the J end by 3 bases, with 12 bases between.

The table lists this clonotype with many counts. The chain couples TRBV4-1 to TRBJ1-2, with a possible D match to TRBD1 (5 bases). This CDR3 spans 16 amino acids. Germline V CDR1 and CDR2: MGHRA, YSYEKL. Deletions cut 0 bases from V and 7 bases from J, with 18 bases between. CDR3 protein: CASSQEVGDLFAGYTF. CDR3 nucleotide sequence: TGCGCCAGCAGCCAAGAGGTAGGGGACCTGTTCGCTGGCTACACCTTC.

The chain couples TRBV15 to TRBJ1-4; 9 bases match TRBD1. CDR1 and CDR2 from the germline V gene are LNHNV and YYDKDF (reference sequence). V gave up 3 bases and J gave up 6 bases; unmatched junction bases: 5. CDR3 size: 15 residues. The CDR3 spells CATSREDRGDEKLFF. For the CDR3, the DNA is TGTGCCACCAGCAGGGAGGACAGGGGAGATGAAAAACTGTTTTTT.

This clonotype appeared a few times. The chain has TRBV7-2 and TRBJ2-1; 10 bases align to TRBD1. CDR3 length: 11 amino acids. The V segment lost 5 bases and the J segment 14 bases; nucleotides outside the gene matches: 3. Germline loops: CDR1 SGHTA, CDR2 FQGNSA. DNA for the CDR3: TGTGCCAGCAGCCCCGGGACAGGGGAGTTCTTC. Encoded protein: CASSPGTGEFF.

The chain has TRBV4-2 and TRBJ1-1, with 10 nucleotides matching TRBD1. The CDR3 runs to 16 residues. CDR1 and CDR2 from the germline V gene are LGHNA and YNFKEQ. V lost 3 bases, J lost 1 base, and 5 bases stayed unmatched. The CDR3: CASSHGDRGGNTEAFF. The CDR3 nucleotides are TGTGCCAGCAGCCACGGGGACAGGGGAGGGAACACTGAAGCTTTCTTT.

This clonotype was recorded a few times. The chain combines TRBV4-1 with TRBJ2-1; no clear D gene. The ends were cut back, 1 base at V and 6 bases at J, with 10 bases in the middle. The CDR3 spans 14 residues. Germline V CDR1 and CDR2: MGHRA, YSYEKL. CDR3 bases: TGCGCCAGCAGCCAAGTCGTCACTGCCAATGAGCAGTTCTTC. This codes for CASSQVVTANEQFF.

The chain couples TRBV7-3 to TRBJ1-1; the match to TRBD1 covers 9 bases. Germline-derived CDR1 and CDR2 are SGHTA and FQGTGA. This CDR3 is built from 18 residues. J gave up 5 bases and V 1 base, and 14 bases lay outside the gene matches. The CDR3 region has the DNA TGTGCCAGCAGCTTAATGGGGGGACAGGGACCGAGAAAGACTGAAGCTTTCTTT. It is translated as CASSLMGGQGPRKTEAFF.

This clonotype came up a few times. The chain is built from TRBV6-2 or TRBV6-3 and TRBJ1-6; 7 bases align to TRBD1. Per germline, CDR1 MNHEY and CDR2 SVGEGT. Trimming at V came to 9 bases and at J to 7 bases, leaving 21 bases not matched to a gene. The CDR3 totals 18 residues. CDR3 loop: CARRLVELGGQTNSPLHF. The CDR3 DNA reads TGTGCCAGGAGGCTAGTGGAGCTGGGGGGACAGACCAATTCACCCCTCCACTTT.

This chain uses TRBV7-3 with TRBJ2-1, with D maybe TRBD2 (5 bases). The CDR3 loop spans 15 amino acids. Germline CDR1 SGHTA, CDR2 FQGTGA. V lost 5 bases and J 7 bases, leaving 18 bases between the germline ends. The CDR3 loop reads CASSRLLGERNEQFF. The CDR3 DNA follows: TGTGCCAGCAGCCGGCTCCTGGGAGAGAGGAATGAGCAGTTCTTC.

CDR3 protein: CASSQTLVDEQYF. CDR3 nucleotide sequence: TGCGCCAGCAGCCAGACCCTGGTGGACGAGCAGTACTTC. The rearrangement joins TRBV4-3 to TRBJ2-7; no firm D call. Trimming took 3 bases from V and 5 from J, leaving 11 bases between them. Looked up from germline, CDR1 is LGHNA and CDR2 is YSLEER. This CDR3 region has 13 residues.